This T cell receptor beta chain was documented in a study of regulatory T cells in long-lasting Graves disease. Study information: Antithyroid drugs had been taken under 3 months by newly diagnosed Graves' patients.

Investigators prepared the TCR beta libraries by applying iRepertoire HTBI primers and Arm-PCR of CDR3 regions. Via MiXCR, TCRdb re-called the multiplex PCR reads, giving one row per CDR3 protein. The sample yields roughly 510,000 distinct CDR3 sequences, around 16% seen once. The germline CDR1 and CDR2 sequences are DFQATT and SNEGSKA (reference sequence). The ends were cut back, 6 bases at V and 3 bases at J, with 15 bases in the middle. The CDR3 sequence is 14 residues long. Sample time point: newly diagnosed GD, antithyroid drugs for less than 3 months. Making the TCR library involved RNA that had been extracted from PBMCs. Graves' disease diagnoses followed American Thyroid Association guidelines. These data were also filed under a second study, of T cells in Graves' hyperthyroidism and ophthalmopathy. This second report adds: The HTBI set primed first-round TCR CDR3 RT-PCR. The majority of expanded thyroid clonotypes above 0.001 also appeared in blood.

The source was peripheral blood mononuclear cells (PBMCs), collected at new diagnosis, from a patient treated with antithyroid drugs. The sequence came from a man aged 18-30 years with Graves disease. The gene calls are TRBV20-1 and TRBJ1-3, with D possibly being TRBD1 (6 bases). CDR3 sequence (DNA): TGCAGTGCCCCCGAGGGGGGGGGTGGAAACACCATATATTTT. This sequence encodes CSAPEGGGGNTIYF.